The clone carrying this TCR beta chain has ten or more counts. The antigen is undetermined. This entry is derived from a study of Graves' ophthalmopathy and Graves' hyperthyroidism. Points from the study as a whole: Sensitivity of about 90% and specificity of approximately 76% were achieved when a 13-signature model separated ophthalmopathy from stable hyperthyroidism. Blood also carried most expanded thyroid clonotypes exceeding 0.001 frequency.

Beta-chain TCR CDR3 regions were amplified from RNA transcripts. In the first round, RT-PCR was carried out with HTBI primers, and a multiplex PCR formed the second round. TCRdb reprocessed the multiplex PCR reads with MiXCR, giving one entry per CDR3 protein. In the table there are about 400,000 distinct CDR3 sequences, around 18% of which are singletons. CDR1 is SGHTA, CDR2 FQGNSA, per germline. The CDR3 is 15 amino acids. Trimming pared 5 bases from V and 6 bases from J, leaving 16 bases between. Orbital computed tomography and thyroid ultrasound, along with TRAb, serum thyroxine and clinical symptoms, underpinned diagnosis.

The sequence came from a woman between 18 and 30 years old with Graves' ophthalmopathy. The chain joins TRBV7-2 to TRBJ2-2, with D possibly being TRBD2 (6 bases). The sample comprised peripheral blood. CDR3: CASSLGLNSAGELFF. CDR3 DNA: TGTGCCAGCAGCCTCGGACTAAATAGTGCCGGGGAGCTGTTTTTT.